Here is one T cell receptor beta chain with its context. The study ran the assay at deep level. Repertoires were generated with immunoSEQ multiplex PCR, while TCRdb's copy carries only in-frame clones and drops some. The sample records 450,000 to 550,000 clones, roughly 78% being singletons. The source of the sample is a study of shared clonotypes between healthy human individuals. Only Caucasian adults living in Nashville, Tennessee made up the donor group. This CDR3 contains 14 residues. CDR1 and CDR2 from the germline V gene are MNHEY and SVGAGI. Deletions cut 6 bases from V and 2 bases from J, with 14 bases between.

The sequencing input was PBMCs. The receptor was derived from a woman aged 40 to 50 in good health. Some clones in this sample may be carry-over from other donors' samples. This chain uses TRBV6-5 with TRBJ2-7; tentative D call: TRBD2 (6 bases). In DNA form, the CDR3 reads TGTGCCAGCAGGAGGGACTCGGGGACCTACGAGCAGTACTTC. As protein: CASRRDSGTYEQYF.